This TCR beta chain was sequenced during a study of shared clonotypes between healthy human individuals. This CDR3 has 16 residues. In germline, CDR1 is SGHNT, CDR2 YYREEE (reference sequence). V was shortened by 0 bases and J by 3 bases, with 14 bases between the two germline ends. Loaded into unsorted PBMC replicate PCRs was roughly 320 ng DNA, 25,000 to 30,000 T cell genomes. Authors' processing steps: Junction-only immunoSEQ data arrived without quality scores, meaning filtering differed. Clones were read by immunoSEQ multiplex PCR, and TCRdb kept only the in-frame ones, dropping some. For V, J and clone size, that table is used; D and trimming come from the DNA. The data contain about 460,000 clones, roughly three quarters of them singletons. Genomic DNA for unsorted samples, which was extracted with the QIAamp DNA Blood Mini kit, came from 85 million to 90 million PBMCs. This clone was seen at least ten times. At the DNA level, this CDR3 is encoded by other sequences in the same sample as well.

Sequencing input: PBMCs. This TCR was sampled from a woman between 40 and 50 years old in good health. Some clones in this sample may be carry-over from other donors' samples. The chain combines TRBV5-4 with TRBJ2-3, with D hard to call. CDR3 coding DNA: TGTGCCAGCAGCTTGGGCGGACCAGGCGAGACAGATACGCAGTATTTT. This translates into CASSLGGPGETDTQYF.